The 11 T cell receptor beta chains presented below share a single source sample, sequenced in a study of early T cells in non-severe SARS-CoV-2 infection. TCRdb ran MiXCR on the 5' RACE reads and lists one entry per CDR3 protein. The repertoire holds about 27,000 distinct CDR3 sequences, less than 5% seen once, with about 4.4% in the top ten. Sample: whole blood. These receptors came from an adult who was a healthcare worker with PCR-confirmed SARS-CoV-2 infection or an uninfected control (not recorded which).

The chain joins TRBV11-2 to TRBJ2-2, with D possibly matching TRBD1 (6 bases). The germline V gene has CDR1 SGHAT and CDR2 FQNNGV. This CDR3 comprises 16 residues. The V gene lost 4 bases and the J gene lost 1 base, with 13 bases spanning the gap. The CDR3 loop is CASSSILGQNTGELFF. The DNA for the CDR3 is TGTGCCAGCAGCTCAATACTGGGACAGAACACCGGGGAGCTGTTTTTT.

This clonotype was recorded at least ten times. This chain links TRBV28 with TRBJ2-7; no clear D. Germline assignment: CDR1 MDHEN and CDR2 SYDVKM. This CDR3 has 12 amino acids. The V gene lost 4 bases and the J gene lost 0 bases, with 4 bases spanning the gap. CDR3 region: CASSSRSYEQYF. CDR3 coding DNA: TGTGCCAGCAGTTCCCGCTCCTACGAGCAGTACTTC.

This clonotype was recorded many times. The J gene is TRBJ2-2, the V gene TRBV5-1; 8 nucleotides agree with TRBD2. Trimming cost V 7 bases and J 7 bases; bases outside gene matches: 6. The CDR3 loop spans 13 amino acids. Germline CDR1 reads SGHRS; CDR2 reads YFSETQ. The CDR3 bases are TGCGCCAGCGGAGCGGGAGTAGGCGGGGAGCTGTTTTTT. Protein sequence: CASGAGVGGELFF.

V usage is TRBV6-5 and J usage is TRBJ1-2, with D possibly TRBD1 on 6 matching bases. Germline assignment: CDR1 MNHEY and CDR2 SVGAGI. Trimming pared 6 bases from V and 1 base from J, leaving 15 bases between. The length of the CDR3 is 15 residues. The CDR3 here is CASRRYRDLNYGYTF. For the CDR3, the DNA is TGTGCCAGCAGGCGTTACAGGGACCTTAACTATGGCTACACCTTC.

The chain couples TRBV18 to TRBJ2-4, with D possibly matching TRBD1 (6 bases). CDR1 KGHSH and CDR2 LQKENI come from the germline V gene. The CDR3 is 16 residues long. The V end was cut by 3 bases, the J end by 0 bases, with 12 bases between. The CDR3 bases are TGTGCCAGCTCACCCCGGGACACGGTAGCCAAAAACATTCAGTACTTC. Amino acids: CASSPRDTVAKNIQYF. Based on the CDR3 plus reference TRBV18 and TRBJ2-4, the full variable domain is NAGVMQNPRHLVRRRGQEARLRCSPMKGHSHVYWYRQLPEEGLKFMVYLQKENIIDESGMPKERFSAEFPKEGPSILRIQQVVRGDSAAYFCASSPRDTVAKNIQYFGAGTRLSVL.

This clonotype showed up many times. The V call is TRBV5-6, the J call TRBJ2-6; D unresolved. Germline-derived CDR1 and CDR2 are SGHDT and YYEEEE. This CDR3 has 15 residues. The germline V and J ends were trimmed by 4 bases and 1 base, with 9 bases remaining between them. The CDR3 sequence: CASSPYSSGANVLTF. For the CDR3, the DNA is TGTGCCAGCAGCCCCTACAGTTCTGGGGCCAACGTCCTGACTTTC.

This clonotype was found many times. V and J are TRBV30 and TRBJ2-1, with 7 bases fitting TRBD1. The CDR3 contains 13 residues. The germline gives CDR1 GTSNPN, CDR2 SVGIG (reference sequence). With 6 bases clipped from V and 5 bases from J, the junction kept 7 bases outside the gene matches. In nucleotides, the CDR3 is TGTGCCTGCGCGACAGGGACCCACAATGAGCAGTTCTTC. Its translation: CACATGTHNEQFF.

The table lists this clonotype with many counts. This chain joins TRBV9 and TRBJ2-1; D is unclear. The CDR3 runs 14 residues. Germline V CDR1 and CDR2: SGDLS, YYNGEE. V was trimmed by 7 bases and J by 9 bases, leaving 20 bases between them. CDR3 sequence (DNA): TGTGCCAGCGGAAGTAGCTTGTTTCAAACTGAGCAGTTCTTC. Translated: CASGSSLFQTEQFF.

This chain joins TRBV7-9 and TRBJ2-2; D might be TRBD1 (5 bases). Germline-derived CDR1 and CDR2 are SEHNR and FQNEAQ (reference sequence). Trimming pared 6 bases from V and 7 bases from J, leaving 15 bases between. CDR3 length equals 14 residues. For the CDR3, the DNA is TGTGCCAGCAGTCGCCAGGGCTCTGACGGGGAGCTGTTTTTT. Amino acid sequence: CASSRQGSDGELFF.

J is TRBJ2-7 and V is TRBV20-1, with 11 bases that match TRBD2. Trimming took 5 bases from V and 1 from J; bases not matched to a gene: 4. The germline V gene encodes CDR1 DFQATT and CDR2 SNEGSKA (reference sequence). The CDR3 loop spans 14 amino acids. The CDR3, as DNA: TGCAGTGCTGATAGACTAGCGGGGTCCTACGAGCAGTACTTC. Protein sequence: CSADRLAGSYEQYF.

The chain carries TRBV18 and TRBJ2-7; 7 bases align to TRBD1. CDR1 and CDR2 from the germline V gene are KGHSH and LQKENI. Trimming cost V 3 bases and J 5 bases; bases outside gene matches: 7. The CDR3 length is 14 residues. CDR3 in amino acids: CASSPQGEGNEQYF. The CDR3 DNA follows: TGTGCCAGCTCACCGCAGGGGGAAGGCAACGAGCAGTACTTC. The full variable domain, its missing parts supplied by reference TRBV18 and TRBJ2-7, is NAGVMQNPRHLVRRRGQEARLRCSPMKGHSHVYWYRQLPEEGLKFMVYLQKENIIDESGMPKERFSAEFPKEGPSILRIQQVVRGDSAAYFCASSPQGEGNEQYFGPGTRLTVT.